This record looks at one TCR beta chain sequence and its context. This clonotype has a count of ten or more. Its antigen specificity is not known. No per-base quality is available; no much larger clone lies one base away. V is trimmed back by 4 bases and J by 3 bases, and the junction contains 4 bases that no gene match accounts for. Inclusive of the bounding cysteine and phenylalanine, the CDR3 is 13 residues long. Of all the DNA, just the CDR3 is kept, 39 bases in frame from base 1. Taken from the germline V gene, the CDR1 and CDR2 loops are SGHRS and YFSETQ. According to the study, the label for this sample's time point signals: newly diagnosed GD, antithyroid drugs for less than 3 months. For both TCR sequencing and RNA sequencing, RNA was extracted from PBMCs in TRIzol. Graves' disease was diagnosed according to American Thyroid Association guidelines. Patients for the study were recruited at an endocrinology department in Xi'an, China. Each patient gave roughly 8.4 milliliters of peripheral blood, collected in an EDTA anticoagulant tube. Ficoll Paque Plus density gradient separation was used to isolate PBMCs, and no additional T cell sorting was done. An Agilent 2100 Bioanalyzer and agarose gel were used to check RNA quality, while a NanoDrop 2000 measured RNA concentration.

This specimen belongs to a study of regulatory T cells in long-lasting Graves disease (dated by TCRdb to about 2021). With respect to the entire study: In the newly diagnosed Graves' disease group, patients had been taking antithyroid drugs for less than 3 months. A total of roughly 35 samples underwent TCR sequencing, from about 13 patients with persistent Graves' disease and some 20 patients with newly diagnosed Graves' disease. Peripheral blood TCR sequencing and RNA sequencing compared persistent Graves' disease patients with newly diagnosed Graves' disease patients. The study was conducted in China and was registered as a clinical trial. Here is what the overall study found, with its caveats: TRBV28, TRBJ1-2 and TRBJ2-5 were preferentially used in persistent disease, while TRBV20-1 and TRBJ2-1 were favored in newly diagnosed disease. Sequencing and analysis were limited to the TCR beta chain. Lower TCR Shannon entropy and fewer highly expanded clones were observed in persistent Graves' disease patients than in newly diagnosed patients, which suggested clonal expansion. Peripheral blood alone was examined, since thyroid tissue, which constituted the primary lesion, could not be accessed. The authors noted that the small sample size was a limitation that may lower accuracy. A larger number of public clonotypes was shared among persistent patients (approximately 3,000) than among newly diagnosed patients (over 850).

The protocol used for the library was multiplex PCR. Sequencing relied on an Illumina HiSeq 4000. TCR beta libraries were built with iRepertoire HTBI primers and Arm-PCR amplification of CDR3 regions. Before sequencing, the PCR products went through gel purification. Per the authors' processing: Gene usage analysis of CDR3 amino acid clonotypes used the roughly 62 TRBV and 11 to 15 TRBJ segments found across samples. Filtered high-quality paired reads were merged into contigs using COPE and FqMerger. BLAST was used to align contigs to the IMGT TRBV, TRBD and TRBJ reference genes, and CDR3 was defined following IMGT. Any clonotype with a frequency above 0.1% was counted as a highly expanded clone. Shannon entropy was used to measure repertoire diversity, and the Gini coefficient was used to measure V-J evenness. A clonotype was considered public if more than one individual shared it. The public reads were run again by TCRdb, first through fastp at Q25 and then through MiXCR, and only productive beta chains were kept. Identical CDR3 proteins give one entry, which carries the most common genes and DNA. The V and J calls were determined by TCRdb, not by the authors. Within this sample are almost 450,000 distinct CDR3 sequences, with 16% of them counted one time only. Roughly 10% of the sample rests with the top ten.

The same data also went into a second study, on T cells in Graves' hyperthyroidism and ophthalmopathy. Taken from the second paper: Graves' hyperthyroidism was defined as stable when no progression to ophthalmopathy occurred over 18 months of follow-up. The hyperthyroidism patients were between 18 and 65 years old and newly diagnosed, with a disease duration of less than 2 months. Any patient with an uncontrolled infection, another autoimmune disease, pregnancy or lactation was excluded. Clinical symptoms, serum thyroxine and TRAb, thyroid ultrasound, and orbital computed tomography formed the basis for the diagnoses. For the first round of RT-PCR on the TCR CDR3, the HTBI primer set was used together with the Qiagen OneStep RT-PCR kit. Most expanded thyroid clonotypes (frequency above 0.001) were also detected in blood, a finding suggesting that blood repertoires may reflect thyroid immune responses. A model built on a 13 V-J signature distinguished ophthalmopathy from stable hyperthyroidism, reaching approximately 89% sensitivity and about 81% specificity in cross-validation and 80%/75% in testing. In validation, the model predicted progression to ophthalmopathy a median of roughly 6.2 months before onset, with roughly 70% sensitivity and 72.22% specificity. To identify distinguishing TCR V-J signatures, a discovery cohort of about a hundred patients was used, comprising 40 to 45 with Graves' ophthalmopathy and roughly 60 with stable Graves' hyperthyroidism. An independent validation cohort of under 20 hyperthyroidism patients and 17 patients who later progressed to ophthalmopathy tested prospective prediction of ophthalmopathy. The roughly 94 discovery patients were randomly divided into training and test sets at a 7:3 ratio. In about 6 Graves' hyperthyroidism patients, the study also compared T-cell repertoires from thyroid tissue with T-cell repertoires from blood. Once sampling was done, hyperthyroidism patients were given methimazole at a starting dose of 30 mg daily, whereas ophthalmopathy patients were given high-dose intravenous methylprednisolone. A second multiplex PCR round built the libraries, followed by size selection and purification. Sequencing of the libraries was done on an Illumina HiSeq2000 using paired-end 100 bp reads. SOAPnuke was used to process the raw data, throwing out any read that contained adapters or uncalled bases, had a mean Phred below 15, or lacked an exact constant-primer or identifier match. High-quality paired reads were merged using COPE v1.2.5, and each unique nucleotide sequence was defined as a clonotype. Clonotypes were aligned to IMGT TRBV, TRBD and TRBJ reference segments using MiTCR v1.1. The analysis included only V-J combinations with a frequency above 0.0001, which together covered about 99% of the repertoires. The TCS score was defined as F50 (clonal expansion) divided by E x V (chaos), with BLOSUM62-based TCRdist calculated between CDR3 peptides within each V-J. Welch's t-statistics and random forest reduced roughly 500 V-J features to roughly 13, which were used in a naive Bayes classifier (R e1071). No statistical method was used to fix the sample size in advance, and group allocation was not hidden from the investigators. The paper describes TCR Vbeta CDR3 sequencing of 135 peripheral blood samples, made up of about 40 ophthalmopathy patients, 70 to 75 hyperthyroidism patients and 17 progressor patients.

Sample: peripheral blood mononuclear cells (PBMCs), taken at new diagnosis, from a patient treated with antithyroid drugs. This TCR was recovered from a woman in her 30s with Graves disease. Donor details come from another sample of the same person, matched by shared clones. Rearrangement joined TRBV5-1 to TRBJ2-7, with TRBD1 matching 7 junction bases. The bases read TGCGCCAGCAGCGGAGGACAGGTCTACGAGCAGTACTTC. Its protein product is CASSGGQVYEQYF.